This TCR beta chain stems from a study of cytomegalovirus exposure and HLA in healthy donors. At the level of the study: Among the approximately 430 donors who were genotyped, about 84% fell in the genetic ancestry cluster that is associated with self-reported Caucasian donors.

A word on this clone: Antigen: not known.

PCR involved 60 Vbeta and 13 Jbeta primers. TCRdb's copy holds only in-frame clones and misses some; the assay was immunoSEQ multiplex PCR. The sample contains about 150,000 clones, roughly 80% of which appear only once. Germline V CDR1 and CDR2: SGHRS, YFSETQ. CDR3 length: 16 residues. V shed 4 bases, J shed 6 bases, and the junction held 11 bases outside the gene matches. Study conclusions and caveats: Later on, a genetic analysis was performed. It linked a missense variant in DCLRE1C with V- and J-gene trimming of TCR beta.

The sample was PBMCs. The clonotype was recovered from a man between 18 and 35 years old in good health and CMV-seronegative. J is TRBJ2-7 and V is TRBV5-1; 12 nucleotides align to TRBD1. CDR3 sequence (DNA): TGCGCCAGCAGCCCGGGGGAGTGGGACAGGGGGCGCGAGCAGTACTTC. It specifies CASSPGEWDRGREQYF.